This is a list of T cell receptor beta chains from one sample in a study of blood T cell repertoires in COVID-19. The protocol was immunoSEQ multiplex PCR, while the TCRdb copy is restricted to in-frame clones and leaves out a portion. There are approximately 210,000 clones in the sample; 88% occur only once, and about 1.7% lies in the top ten. The sample was peripheral blood. The receptors shown here come from an older man with acute or convalescent COVID-19. The conserved cysteine and the conserved F or W are not part of the CDR3 here.

ASSFSSRGPGPQH	TRBV28	TRBJ1-5
ASSSGVKGSEQF	TRBV6-5	TRBJ2-1
ASSQGHSVQPQH	TRBV3-1/TRBV3-2	TRBJ1-5
ASSSGVRNEKLF	TRBV6-2/TRBV6-3	TRBJ1-4
AWSGLAGGSRQY	TRBV30	TRBJ2-7
ASGLPATGTSGRNTGELF	TRBV12-5	TRBJ2-2
SVGQGRPFGYT	TRBV29-1	TRBJ1-2
ASSRAGAGGRGTEAF	TRBV14	TRBJ1-1
ASRGTYEQY	TRBV27	TRBJ2-7
SAEEGRDTEAF	TRBV29-1	TRBJ1-1
ASSLSRVSLTDTQY	TRBV7-3	TRBJ2-3
ASSPPTGGANVLT	TRBV6-2/TRBV6-3	TRBJ2-6
ASSEKSRNTGELF	TRBV5-4	TRBJ2-2
ASSLSAGEQY	TRBV7-9	TRBJ2-7
ASSLVRENEKLF	TRBV27	TRBJ1-4
ATIGANTGELF	TRBV28	TRBJ2-2
ASSVSGAGGYT	TRBV9	TRBJ1-2
ASSWRARAF	TRBV12-3/TRBV12-4	TRBJ1-1
ASSPGLDNDYGYT	TRBV18	TRBJ1-2
ASQSRDWTGELF	TRBV6-5	TRBJ2-2
ASSLLAGGQTQY	TRBV7-2	TRBJ2-5
ASSLGQFNQPQH	TRBV11-2	TRBJ1-5
ASSLASGNFNSPLH	TRBV5-4	TRBJ1-6
ASSERGSSTDTQY	TRBV3-1/TRBV3-2	TRBJ2-3